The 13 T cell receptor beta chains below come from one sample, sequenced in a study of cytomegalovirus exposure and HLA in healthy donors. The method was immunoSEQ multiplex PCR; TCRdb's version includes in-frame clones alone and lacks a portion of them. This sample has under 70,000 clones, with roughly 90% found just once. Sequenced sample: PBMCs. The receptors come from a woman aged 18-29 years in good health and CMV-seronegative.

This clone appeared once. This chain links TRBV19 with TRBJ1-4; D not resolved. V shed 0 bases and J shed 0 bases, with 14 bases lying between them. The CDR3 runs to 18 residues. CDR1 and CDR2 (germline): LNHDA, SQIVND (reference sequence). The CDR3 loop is CASSIEGWRMATNEKLFF. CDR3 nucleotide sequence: TGTGCCAGTAGTATAGAGGGTTGGCGGATGGCAACTAATGAAAAACTGTTTTTT.

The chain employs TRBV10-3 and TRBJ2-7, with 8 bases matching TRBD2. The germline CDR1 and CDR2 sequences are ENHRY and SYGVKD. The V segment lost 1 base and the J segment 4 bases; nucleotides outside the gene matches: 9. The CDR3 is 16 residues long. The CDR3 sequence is CAISEFTGGAEYEQYF. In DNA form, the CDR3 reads TGTGCCATCAGTGAGTTTACCGGGGGGGCCGAGTACGAGCAGTACTTC.

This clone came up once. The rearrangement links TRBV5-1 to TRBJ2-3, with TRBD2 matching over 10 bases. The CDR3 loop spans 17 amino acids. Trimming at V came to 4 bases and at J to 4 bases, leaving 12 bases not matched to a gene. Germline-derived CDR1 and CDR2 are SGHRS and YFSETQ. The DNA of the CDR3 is TGCGCCAGCAGCCTTGCCGTTGAAGCGGGAGGGGCAGATACGCAGTATTTT. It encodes CASSLAVEAGGADTQYF.

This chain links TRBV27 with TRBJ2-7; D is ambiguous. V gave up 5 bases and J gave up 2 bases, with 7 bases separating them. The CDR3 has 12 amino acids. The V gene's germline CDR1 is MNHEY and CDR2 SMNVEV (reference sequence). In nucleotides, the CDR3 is TGTGCCAGCAGTGGAGAAACCTACGAGCAGTACTTC. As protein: CASSGETYEQYF.

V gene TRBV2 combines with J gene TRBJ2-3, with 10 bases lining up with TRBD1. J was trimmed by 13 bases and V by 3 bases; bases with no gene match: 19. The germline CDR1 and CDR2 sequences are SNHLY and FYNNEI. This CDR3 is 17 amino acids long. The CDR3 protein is CASSEFRTGGSASLEYF. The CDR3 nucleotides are TGTGCCAGCAGTGAGTTTAGGACAGGGGGTTCGGCTAGCCTTGAGTATTTT. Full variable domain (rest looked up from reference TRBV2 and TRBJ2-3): EPEVTQTPSHQVTQMGQEVILRCVPISNHLYFYWYRQILGQKVEFLVSFYNNEISEKSEIFDDQFSVERPDGSNFTLKIRSTKLEDSAMYFCASSEFRTGGSASLEYFGPGTRLTVL.

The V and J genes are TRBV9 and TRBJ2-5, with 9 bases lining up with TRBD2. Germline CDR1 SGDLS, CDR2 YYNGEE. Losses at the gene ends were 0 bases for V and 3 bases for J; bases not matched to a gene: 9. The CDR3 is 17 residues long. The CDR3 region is CASSVEGAGGVKETQYF. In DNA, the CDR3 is TGTGCCAGCAGCGTAGAGGGAGCGGGGGGCGTTAAAGAGACCCAGTACTTC.

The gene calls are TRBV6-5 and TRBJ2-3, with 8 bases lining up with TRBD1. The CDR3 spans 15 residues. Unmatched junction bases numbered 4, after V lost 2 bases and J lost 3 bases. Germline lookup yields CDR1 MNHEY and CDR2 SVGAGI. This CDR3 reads CASSYGDRGTDTQYF. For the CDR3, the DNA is TGTGCCAGCAGTTACGGAGACAGGGGTACAGATACGCAGTATTTT.

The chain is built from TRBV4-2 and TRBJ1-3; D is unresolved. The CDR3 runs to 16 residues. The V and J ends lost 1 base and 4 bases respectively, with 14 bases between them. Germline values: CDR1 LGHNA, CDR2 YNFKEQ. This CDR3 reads CASSQGGYEEGNTIYF. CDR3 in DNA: TGTGCCAGCAGCCAAGGTGGTTACGAGGAGGGAAACACCATATATTTT.

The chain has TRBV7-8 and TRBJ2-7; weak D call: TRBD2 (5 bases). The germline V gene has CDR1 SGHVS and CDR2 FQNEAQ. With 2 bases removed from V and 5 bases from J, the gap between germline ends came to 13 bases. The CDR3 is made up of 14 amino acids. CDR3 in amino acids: CASSLFEGTHEQYF. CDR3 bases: TGTGCCAGCAGCTTATTTGAGGGAACCCACGAGCAGTACTTC.

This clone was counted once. CDR3 sequence: CASSQALVLGGEKLFF. The DNA for the CDR3 is TGTGCCAGCAGCCAAGCGTTGGTTTTAGGCGGTGAAAAACTGTTTTTT. The chain combines TRBV2 with TRBJ1-4; D gene uncertain. There are 16 residues in the CDR3. V was clipped by 6 bases and J by 7 bases, with 21 bases between them. Germline V gene sequence: CDR1 SNHLY, CDR2 FYNNEI.

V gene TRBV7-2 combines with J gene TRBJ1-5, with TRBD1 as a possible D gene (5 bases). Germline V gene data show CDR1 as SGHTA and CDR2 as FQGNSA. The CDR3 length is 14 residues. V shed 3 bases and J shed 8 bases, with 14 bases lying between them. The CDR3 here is CASSLRGGREPQHF. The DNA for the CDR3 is TGTGCCAGCAGCTTGCGCGGGGGGAGGGAGCCCCAGCATTTT. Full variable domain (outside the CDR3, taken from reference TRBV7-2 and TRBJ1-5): GAGVSQSPSNKVTEKGKDVELRCDPISGHTALYWYRQSLGQGLEFLIYFQGNSAPDKSGLPSDRFSAERTGGSVSTLTIQRTQQEDSAVYLCASSLRGGREPQHFGDGTRLSIL.

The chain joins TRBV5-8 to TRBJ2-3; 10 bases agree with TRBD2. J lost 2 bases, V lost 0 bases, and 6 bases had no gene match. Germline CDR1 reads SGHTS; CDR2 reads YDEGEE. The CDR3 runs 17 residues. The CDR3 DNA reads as TGTGCCAGCAGCTTGGGGGCTAGCGGGGGCACCACAGATACGCAGTATTTT. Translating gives CASSLGASGGTTDTQYF.

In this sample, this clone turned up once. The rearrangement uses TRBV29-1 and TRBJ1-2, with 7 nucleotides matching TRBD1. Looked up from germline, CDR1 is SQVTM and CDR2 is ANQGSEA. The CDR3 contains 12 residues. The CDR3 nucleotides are TGCGTCTACCAGAGACAGGGCTATGGCTACACCTTC. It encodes CVYQRQGYGYTF.